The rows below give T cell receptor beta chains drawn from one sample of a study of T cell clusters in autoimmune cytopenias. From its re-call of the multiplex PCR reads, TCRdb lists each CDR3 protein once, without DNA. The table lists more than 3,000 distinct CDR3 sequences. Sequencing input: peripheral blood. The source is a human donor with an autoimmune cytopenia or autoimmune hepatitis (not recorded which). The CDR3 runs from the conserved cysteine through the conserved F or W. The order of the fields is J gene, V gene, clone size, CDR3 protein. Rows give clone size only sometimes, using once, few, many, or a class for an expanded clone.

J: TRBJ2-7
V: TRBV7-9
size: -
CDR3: CASSLGQGLYEQYF

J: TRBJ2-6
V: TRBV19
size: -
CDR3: CASRRRESGANVLTF

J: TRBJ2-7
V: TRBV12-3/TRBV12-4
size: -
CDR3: CASSRQAYEQYF

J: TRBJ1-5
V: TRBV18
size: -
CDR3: CASSPSGNGQPQHF

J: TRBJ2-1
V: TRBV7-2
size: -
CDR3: CASSLLGDYNEQFF

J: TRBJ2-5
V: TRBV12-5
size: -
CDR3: CASGLVFGAHGTQYF

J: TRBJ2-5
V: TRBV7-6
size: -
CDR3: CASSPGQAQETQYF

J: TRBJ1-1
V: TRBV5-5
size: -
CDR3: CASSSTRAGNTEAFF

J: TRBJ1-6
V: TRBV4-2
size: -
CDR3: CASSQTSRDSQNSPLHF

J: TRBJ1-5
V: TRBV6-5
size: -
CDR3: CASSYRQSNQPQHF

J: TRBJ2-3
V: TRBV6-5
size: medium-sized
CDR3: CASSPRTENTDTQYF

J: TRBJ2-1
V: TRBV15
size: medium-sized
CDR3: CATSREGGRAYNEQFF

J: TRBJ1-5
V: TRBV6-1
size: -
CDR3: CASSEAQYRGREVYSNQPQHF

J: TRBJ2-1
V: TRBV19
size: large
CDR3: CASSSGTSGRASYNEQFF

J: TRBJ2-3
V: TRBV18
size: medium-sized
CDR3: CASSPLGDSADTQYF

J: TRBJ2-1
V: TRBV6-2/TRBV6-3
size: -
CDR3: CASSYRDSYNEQFF

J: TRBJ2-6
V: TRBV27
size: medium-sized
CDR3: CASTLRDRGDTGANVLTF

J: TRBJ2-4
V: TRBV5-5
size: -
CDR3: CASSLEGTSGNIQYF

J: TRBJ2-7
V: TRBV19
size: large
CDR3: CASADPGQGHYEQYF

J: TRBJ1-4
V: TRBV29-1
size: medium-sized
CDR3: CSVGGVGEKLFF

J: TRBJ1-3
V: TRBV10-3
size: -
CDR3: CAISESSVSSGNTIYF

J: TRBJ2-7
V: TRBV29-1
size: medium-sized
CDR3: CSVGGVGEQYF

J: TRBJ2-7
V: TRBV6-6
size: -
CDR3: CASSYSGRDNEQYF

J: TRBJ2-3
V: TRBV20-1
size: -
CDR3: CSARDLSGRDYRTDTQYF

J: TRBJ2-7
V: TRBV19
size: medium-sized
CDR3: CATAGDSYEQYF

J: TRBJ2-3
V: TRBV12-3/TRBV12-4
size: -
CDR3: CASSRGGGSGTQYF

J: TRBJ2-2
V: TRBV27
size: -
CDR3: CASTAGDRVLIGELFF

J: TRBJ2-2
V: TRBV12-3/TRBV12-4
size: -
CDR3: CASSQGTGELFF